Below are 10 T cell receptor beta chains sequenced from a single sample in a study of tumor and adjacent non-tumor tissue in lung cancer. The template was RNA from unsorted bulk tissue. Distant lung tissue was collected more than 3 cm away from the tumor edge. The library came from three nested PCR rounds adapted from ARM-PCR protocols. Via MiXCR, TCRdb re-called the multiplex PCR reads, giving one row per CDR3 protein. The sample holds roughly 67,000 distinct CDR3 sequences, about 77% seen once. The sequenced sample was distant non-tumor lung tissue. Receptor source: a man in his 60s with non-small cell lung cancer.

This clonotype was seen once. This sequence may be a read error, since a much larger clone differs from it by one base. The chain's CDR3 is CASSSSGPATYEQYF. The CDR3, as DNA: TGCGCCAGCAGCTCGTCGGGACCAGCGACCTACGAGCAGTACTTC. J is TRBJ2-7 and V is TRBV5-1; D tentatively fits TRBD1 or TRBD2 (5 bases each). V was pared by 3 bases and J by 2 bases, with 15 bases between. Germline CDR1 is SGHRS and CDR2 is YFSETQ. The CDR3 has 15 residues.

For this clonotype: One end of the junction varies from germline; a read error may be responsible. The rearrangement links TRBV6-1 to TRBJ1-5, with 7 bases identical to TRBD1. This CDR3 comprises 14 residues. The germline CDR1 and CDR2 sequences are MNHNS and SASEGT. The CDR3 coding sequence is TGTGCCAGCATGAAGGGGAAAGTGGGACAGCCCCAGCACTTT. Its protein product is CASMKGKVGQPQHF.

Details on this clonotype: Possible read error: a much larger clone is one base away. The chain employs TRBV30 and TRBJ2-1, with D perhaps given as TRBD1 or TRBD2 (6 bases each). Germline lookup yields CDR1 GTSNPN and CDR2 SVGIG (reference sequence). The CDR3 totals 14 residues. With 8 bases removed from V and 9 bases from J, the gap between germline ends came to 23 bases. In DNA form, the CDR3 reads TGTGCCCCGATCGACCTACCGGAGGGGGGTGAGCAGTTCTTC. Translated: CAPIDLPEGGEQFF. Together with reference TRBV30 and TRBJ2-1, the CDR3 gives the full variable domain: SQTIHQWPATLVQPVGSPLSLECTVEGTSNPNLYWYRQAAGRGLQLLFYSVGIGQISSEVPQNLSASRPQDRQFILSSKKLLLSDSGFYLCAPIDLPEGGEQFFGPGTRLTVL.

The chain carries TRBV13 and TRBJ2-3; D is unresolved. V lost 5 bases and J lost 2, with 14 bases in between. The CDR3 extends over 15 amino acids. Germline CDR1 is PRHDT and CDR2 is FYEKMQ (reference sequence). CDR3 sequence (DNA): TGTGCCAGCAGCATATCGAAACAGAACACAGATACGCAGTATTTT. Translated: CASSISKQNTDTQYF.

As concerns this clonotype: The CDR3 carries no conserved terminal phenylalanine or tryptophan, so it likely arises from a read error. The chain combines TRBV12-3 or TRBV12-4 with TRBJ2-7; 8 bases agree with TRBD1. V gave up 5 bases and J gave up 6 bases; unmatched junction bases: 9. This CDR3 region has 14 residues. The CDR3 protein is CASSGQGLDIEQYL. DNA for the CDR3: TGTGCCAGCAGTGGACAGGGTCTGGATATCGAGCAGTACCTC.

Relative to its sample, this clonotype is large (0.1 to 1%). The chain combines TRBV29-1 with TRBJ2-2, with D possibly TRBD2 on 6 matching bases. Trimming removed 7 bases from V and 7 bases from J, with 19 bases in between. The CDR3 is 14 amino acids. Germline V gene lookup returns CDR1 SQVTM and CDR2 ANQGSEA. DNA for the CDR3: TGCAGCGCCTACCCCAGGGTCGGGGGCGGGGAGCTGTTTTTT. As protein: CSAYPRVGGGELFF.

As concerns this clonotype: The CDR3 carries no conserved terminal phenylalanine or tryptophan, so it likely arises from a read error. The DNA is omitted, as the CDR3 cannot be located on it reliably, and the CDR3 follows TCRdb's listing. The chain joins TRBV6-5 to TRBJ2-7; the D call TRBD2 from the table was never checked on the DNA. Germline-derived CDR1 and CDR2 are MNHEY and SVGAGI. The CDR3 numbers 16 amino acids, ends counted. CDR3 loop: CASSYSSGTSFYEQHL.

Comments on this clonotype: The final CDR3 position lacks the conserved phenylalanine or tryptophan, pointing to a likely read error. This sequence joins TRBV20-1 and TRBJ2-1; TRBD2 is a possible D gene (6 bases). Trimming shortened V by 2 bases and J by 7 bases, and 18 bases separated the two germline ends. Germline assignment: CDR1 DFQATT and CDR2 SNEGSKA (reference sequence). CDR3 length equals 15 residues. CDR3 in amino acids: CSARLAGGVSNEQFL. CDR3 bases: TGCAGTGCTAGACTAGCCGGGGGAGTCTCGAATGAGCAGTTCTTA.

This clonotype occurred once. The conserved phenylalanine or tryptophan is not found at the CDR3 terminus, so this likely reflects a read error. The J gene is TRBJ1-3, the V gene TRBV4-2; the D gene is possibly TRBD1 (5 bases). This CDR3 has 15 amino acids. V gave up 0 bases and J gave up 2 bases, with 8 bases separating them. Germline V lookup: CDR1 LGHNA, CDR2 YNFKEQ. The CDR3 region is CASSQDWGPGNTIYY. CDR3 DNA sequence: TGTGCCAGCAGCCAAGATTGGGGCCCTGGAAACACCATATATTAT.

As for this clonotype: One end of the junction is discordant with germline, which a read error may explain. DNA of the CDR3: TGTGCCAGCAGCCAGAGGGGGGCTAGCGGACCCAATGACCAGTTCTTC. This translates into CASSQRGASGPNDQFF. The genes are TRBV12-3 or TRBV12-4 and TRBJ2-1; weak D call: TRBD2 (7 bases). The CDR3 consists of 16 residues.